Below are 13 T cell receptor beta chains sequenced from a single sample in a study of blood T cell repertoires in COVID-19. Generated by immunoSEQ multiplex PCR, the TCRdb table keeps only in-frame clones and is missing some. The sample lists 70,000 or so clones, more than 75% occurring once. The sample was peripheral blood. The receptors stem from a woman between 18 and 29 years old with acute or convalescent COVID-19.

V usage is TRBV28 and J usage is TRBJ1-3, with D possibly TRBD1 on 6 matching bases. This CDR3 is 13 amino acids long. Trimming left V 8 bases short and J 8 bases short, with 16 bases between. The V gene's germline CDR1 is MDHEN and CDR2 SYDVKM. The CDR3 coding sequence is TGTGCCAGCGAGAGGAGAGGGGGAGACACCATATATTTT. Translated: CASERRGGDTIYF.

This chain uses TRBV7-8 with TRBJ1-4, with D maybe TRBD1 (5 bases). The CDR3 covers 16 residues. Per the germline V gene, CDR1 is SGHVS and CDR2 is FQNEAQ. Trimming removed 1 base from V and 8 bases from J, with 17 bases in between. This chain's CDR3 is CASSLGAGGVDEKLFF. DNA of the CDR3: TGTGCCAGCAGCTTAGGTGCTGGAGGGGTGGACGAAAAACTGTTTTTT.

V is TRBV3-1 (or the pseudogene TRBV3-2) and J is TRBJ2-5; TRBD2 matches at 7 bases. CDR1 is LGHDT, CDR2 YNNKEL, per germline (reference sequence). CDR3 size: 12 residues. Trimming at V came to 1 base and at J to 9 bases, leaving 2 bases not matched to a gene. The CDR3 DNA is TGTGCCAGCAGCCAAGGGGGAGGGGCCCAGTACTTC. Translating it yields CASSQGGGAQYF.

The chain is built from TRBV7-9 and TRBJ1-3; possibly TRBD1 for D (5 bases). The V gene's germline CDR1 is SEHNR and CDR2 FQNEAQ (reference sequence). CDR3 length: 16 amino acids. Trimming shortened V by 5 bases and J by 0 bases, and 14 bases separated the two germline ends. Written as DNA, the CDR3 is TGTGCCAGCAGCACCCGGGACTCTTTCTCTGGAAACACCATATATTTT. It is translated as CASSTRDSFSGNTIYF.

The genes are TRBV10-3 and TRBJ2-7; the match to TRBD2 covers 7 bases. CDR1 and CDR2 (germline): ENHRY, SYGVKD. J gave up 3 bases and V 3 bases, and 2 bases lay outside the gene matches. The CDR3 has 13 residues. Here the CDR3 reads CAISDGTNYEQYF. The CDR3 coding sequence is TGTGCCATCAGTGATGGGACTAACTACGAGCAGTACTTC.

The chain links TRBV9 to TRBJ2-3; 14 bases match TRBD2. Germline V CDR1 and CDR2: SGDLS, YYNGEE. Trimming at V came to 0 bases and at J to 4 bases, leaving 4 bases not matched to a gene. This CDR3 is 17 amino acids long. The CDR3 spells CASSVEGLAGVADTQYF. The CDR3 DNA reads as TGTGCCAGCAGCGTAGAGGGACTAGCGGGAGTGGCAGATACGCAGTATTTT.

V is TRBV7-9 and J is TRBJ1-4, with D tentatively TRBD1 (6 bases). V was cut by 4 bases and J by 3 bases, with 12 bases left in between. Per the germline V gene, CDR1 is SEHNR and CDR2 is FQNEAQ (reference sequence). The CDR3 runs 15 residues. The CDR3 DNA sequence: TGTGCCAGCAGCTACTCCAGGGGCTCTAATGAAAAACTGTTTTTT. Its translation: CASSYSRGSNEKLFF.

The CDR3, as DNA: TGTGCCAGCAGCTCAGGGGGTCTTAGTTCCAATGAGCAGTTCTTC. This codes for CASSSGGLSSNEQFF. This sequence joins TRBV5-5 and TRBJ2-1; 7 bases fit TRBD1. V gave up 3 bases and J gave up 6 bases; unmatched junction bases: 9. CDR1 is SGHKS, CDR2 YYEKEE, per germline (reference sequence). This CDR3 comprises 15 residues.

The chain has TRBV20-1 and TRBJ1-2; 7 bases align to TRBD1. CDR1 and CDR2 from the germline V gene are DFQATT and SNEGSKA (reference sequence). The CDR3 covers 14 residues. The trim removed 3 bases at V and 3 bases at J, leaving 7 bases unmatched. CDR3 loop: CSASLGGADYGYTF. CDR3 nucleotide sequence: TGCAGTGCTAGTTTAGGGGGCGCAGACTATGGCTACACCTTC.

J is TRBJ1-6 and V is TRBV30, with D possibly TRBD1 on 5 matching bases. The V gene lost 1 base and the J gene lost 4 bases, with 11 bases spanning the gap. The CDR3 covers 15 residues. The V gene's germline CDR1 is GTSNPN and CDR2 SVGIG (reference sequence). CDR3 amino acids: CAWSDRDSYNSPLHF. DNA of the CDR3: TGTGCCTGGAGTGACCGGGACTCTTATAATTCACCCCTCCACTTT.

This chain connects TRBV4-1 to TRBJ2-5; 7 positions agree with TRBD2. V gave up 1 base and J gave up 1 base; unmatched junction bases: 12. The CDR3 extends over 18 amino acids. The germline gives CDR1 MGHRA, CDR2 YSYEKL. The CDR3 protein is CASSQGVVREGVQETQYF. The CDR3 nucleotides are TGCGCCAGCAGCCAAGGGGTTGTAAGGGAGGGTGTCCAAGAGACCCAGTACTTC.

The rearrangement joins TRBV5-1 to TRBJ1-4; D may be TRBD1 (6 bases). This CDR3 spans 15 amino acids. V was pared by 4 bases and J by 8 bases, with 18 bases between. The germline V gene has CDR1 SGHRS and CDR2 YFSETQ. The CDR3 DNA is TGCGCCAGCAGCCCCGGGGCGGGGGCAGAAGAAAAACTGTTTTTT. Amino acid sequence: CASSPGAGAEEKLFF. Full variable domain (remainder filled in from reference TRBV5-1 and TRBJ1-4): KAGVTQTPRYLIKTRGQQVTLSCSPISGHRSVSWYQQTPGQGLQFLFEYFSETQRNKGNFPGRFSGRQFSNSRSEMNVSTLELGDSALYLCASSPGAGAEEKLFFGSGTQLSVL.

As concerns this clone: Other DNA sequences in the same sample also yield this CDR3. V gene TRBV27 combines with J gene TRBJ2-2; D is uncertain. The V end lost 2 bases, the J end lost 5 bases, and 12 bases lay between the germline ends. CDR1 and CDR2 from the germline V gene are MNHEY and SMNVEV (reference sequence). The CDR3 loop spans 15 amino acids. The CDR3 sequence is CASSLRSRNTGELFF. For the CDR3, the DNA is TGTGCCAGCAGTTTAAGGAGTCGAAATACCGGGGAGCTGTTTTTT.